The TCR beta chain under discussion was sequenced for a study of vaccination and CD4 T cells after COVID-19. Treatment of the sample: roughly ten-day PBMC culture with coronavirus spike peptide pools or control peptides (ViraFEST assay). Samples of CD4+ T cells were obtained from the unexposed donor before the COVID-19 pandemic (2011-2018). Looked up from germline, CDR1 is SGHDN and CDR2 is FVKESK. The V and J ends lost 0 bases and 6 bases respectively, with 14 bases between them. The CDR3 is 15 amino acids. On this clonotype itself: Its antigen remains unknown.

CD4+ T cells that had been cultured provided DNA sequenced with the Oncomine TCR Beta short-read assay. TCRdb re-called the PCR reads through MiXCR, storing one row per CDR3 protein. This table has 4,000 or so distinct CDR3 sequences, around 40% appearing once. The sequence came from a human donor in good health. The sequenced material came from CD4+ T cells from blood, cultured in vitro. V is TRBV14 and J is TRBJ1-2; no reliable D call. The CDR3 DNA reads TGTGCCAGCAGCCAAGATTTCAGCGGATTGGATGGCTACACCTTC. As protein: CASSQDFSGLDGYTF.